Presented here are 3 T cell receptor beta chains from one specimen sequenced in a study of T cell changes during pregnancy in multiple sclerosis. Sequenced by immunoSEQ multiplex PCR; TCRdb stores in-frame clones only, minus some. The sample lists approximately 97,000 clones; 90% were seen once. Specimen: peripheral blood, collected in the second trimester of pregnancy. The receptor set was obtained from a female donor in good health, enrolled as a control in a pregnancy study.

This chain uses TRBV2 with TRBJ1-2, with 7 bases aligning to TRBD1. CDR3 length equals 15 residues. Germline V CDR1 and CDR2: SNHLY, FYNNEI. V gave up 2 bases and J gave up 2 bases; unmatched junction bases: 5. CDR3 amino acids: CASSENLGQNYGYTF. For the CDR3, the DNA is TGTGCCAGCAGTGAAAACTTGGGACAGAACTATGGCTACACCTTC.

This sequence joins TRBV19 and TRBJ1-5; 8 bases are a match to TRBD1. J was trimmed by 2 bases and V by 10 bases; bases with no gene match: 16. The CDR3 runs 17 residues. Germline V gene sequence: CDR1 LNHDA, CDR2 SQIVND (reference sequence). Written as DNA, the CDR3 is TGTGCCATTCTATCCGGGACAGGTGGATTGGGCAATCAGCCCCAGCATTTT. Its translation is CAILSGTGGLGNQPQHF.

J is TRBJ2-7 and V is TRBV25-1; TRBD1 matches 7 bases. Trimming took 5 bases from V and 9 from J; bases not matched to a gene: 10. CDR1 MGHDK and CDR2 SYGVNS come from the germline V gene. The CDR3 is made up of 13 amino acids. The CDR3 loop is CASSQLGGRRQYF. DNA for the CDR3: TGTGCCAGCAGTCAGTTAGGGGGCAGGAGGCAGTACTTC.